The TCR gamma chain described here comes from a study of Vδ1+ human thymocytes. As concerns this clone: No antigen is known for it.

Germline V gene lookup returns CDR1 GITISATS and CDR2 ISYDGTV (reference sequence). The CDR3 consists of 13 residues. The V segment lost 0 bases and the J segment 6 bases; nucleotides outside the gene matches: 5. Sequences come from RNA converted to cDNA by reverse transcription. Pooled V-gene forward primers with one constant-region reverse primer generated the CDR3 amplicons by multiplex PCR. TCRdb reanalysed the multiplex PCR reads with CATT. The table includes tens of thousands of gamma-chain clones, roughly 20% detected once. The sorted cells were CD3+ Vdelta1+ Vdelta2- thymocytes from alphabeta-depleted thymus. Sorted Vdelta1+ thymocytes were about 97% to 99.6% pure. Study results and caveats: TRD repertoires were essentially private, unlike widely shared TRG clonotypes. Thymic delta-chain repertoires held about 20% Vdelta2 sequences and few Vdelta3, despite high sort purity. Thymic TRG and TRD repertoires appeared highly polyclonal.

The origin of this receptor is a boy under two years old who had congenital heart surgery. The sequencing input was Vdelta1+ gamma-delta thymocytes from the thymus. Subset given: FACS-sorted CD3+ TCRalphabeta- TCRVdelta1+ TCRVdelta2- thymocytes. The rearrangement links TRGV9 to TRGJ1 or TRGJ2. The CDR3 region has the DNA TGTGCCTTGTGGGAGGTGAAAGGTTATAAGAAACTCTTT. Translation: CALWEVKGYKKLF.